This T cell receptor (beta chain) comes out of a study of cytomegalovirus exposure and HLA in healthy donors. Study results and caveats: The study recorded 150 to 200 TCR beta chains that were cytomegalovirus-associated. Presence/absence results assume similar sequencing depth per donor, which may not hold.

This clone was counted between two and nine times. Its antigen is currently unknown. Germline lookup yields CDR1 SGDLS and CDR2 YYNGEE. CDR3 length equals 16 residues. V shed 3 bases and J shed 3 bases, with 18 bases lying between them. Samples came from healthy bone marrow donors. PCR employed 60 Vbeta and 13 Jbeta primers. Here immunoSEQ multiplex PCR was the method, and the copy in TCRdb shows in-frame clones only, minus some. The data hold roughly 100,000 clones, with around 73% observed a single time. The sequence was obtained from a woman in her forties in good health and CMV-seronegative. This chain links TRBV9 with TRBJ1-2; D perhaps matches TRBD1 (6 bases). The specimen sequenced was PBMCs. The CDR3 coding sequence is TGTGCCAGCAGCGATGGCCCGGGTCAGGGGCACTATGGCTACACCTTC. This encodes CASSDGPGQGHYGYTF.